The clone carrying this T cell receptor (beta chain) came up many times. Its antigen remains unknown. Researchers took RNA transcripts and amplified TCR beta CDR3 regions from them. HTBI primers were employed in first-round RT-PCR, then a second-round multiplex PCR followed. TCRdb reanalysed the multiplex PCR reads using MiXCR and keeps one entry per CDR3 protein. Of about 1.2 million distinct CDR3 sequences detected, approximately 35% appear once; the ten largest clones hold over 8.5%. Hyperthyroidism was new, under 2 months, in patients aged 18 to 65. Pregnancy or lactation, uncontrolled infections and other autoimmune diseases were grounds for excluding patients. The sample is drawn from a study of Graves' ophthalmopathy and Graves' hyperthyroidism. The study's findings and limits: Prediction of ophthalmopathy progression reached roughly 70% sensitivity and nearly 75% specificity.

The CDR3 covers 14 residues. Germline CDR1 and CDR2: DFQATT and SNEGSKA (reference sequence). Trimming cost V 6 bases and J 4 bases, with 18 bases left between them. Sequenced: peripheral blood or thyroid tissue (not recorded which). The receptor comes from an adult man with Graves' hyperthyroidism. This chain uses TRBV20-1 with TRBJ1-1, with TRBD1 as a possible D gene (5 bases). This CDR3 reads CSARDGRGGTEAFF. Here the CDR3 DNA reads TGCAGTGCCCGGGATGGGAGGGGAGGCACTGAAGCTTTCTTT.